Listed below are T cell receptor beta chains from one sample, sequenced in a study of T cells expressing NK-cell markers. With the 5' RACE reads reprocessed, TCRdb shows one record per CDR3 protein and no DNA. Here the sample table reports 300,000 to 500,000 distinct CDR3 sequences. What was sequenced was blood T cells: a sorted CD56 or NKG2C T cell subset, CD4+ or CD8+ T cells, or bulk PBMC T cells (not recorded which). The receptors were gathered from a woman in her forties or fifties in good health. Each CDR3 is given with its conserved first and last residue.

j_gene: TRBJ2-1
v_gene: TRBV4-1
CDR3aa: CASSQAGVGDEQFF

j_gene: TRBJ2-3
v_gene: TRBV18
CDR3aa: CASSPGRGPDTQYF

j_gene: TRBJ1-1
v_gene: TRBV10-3
CDR3aa: CAISELRRDSFIVTEAFF

j_gene: TRBJ2-7
v_gene: TRBV11-2
CDR3aa: CASSLELDSPIGSYEQYF

j_gene: TRBJ2-1
v_gene: TRBV10-1
CDR3aa: CASSEIRLAGEVDEQFF

j_gene: TRBJ1-4
v_gene: TRBV19
CDR3aa: CASSRTRTEKLFF

j_gene: TRBJ2-7
v_gene: TRBV20-1
CDR3aa: CSARGPSTGEYYEQYF

j_gene: TRBJ2-5
v_gene: TRBV5-5
CDR3aa: CASSWDTFQTQYF

j_gene: TRBJ2-3
v_gene: TRBV24-1
CDR3aa: CATSDGLAGDPDTQYF

j_gene: TRBJ2-1
v_gene: TRBV28
CDR3aa: CASSLQLAGYNEQFF

j_gene: TRBJ1-2
v_gene: TRBV15
CDR3aa: CATSRGWRGYTF

j_gene: TRBJ2-7
v_gene: TRBV28
CDR3aa: CASSLEKTLYGPYEQYF

j_gene: TRBJ1-1
v_gene: TRBV20-1
CDR3aa: CSANPRLGRGTEAFF

j_gene: TRBJ2-3
v_gene: TRBV27
CDR3aa: CASRSSGTDTQYF

j_gene: TRBJ2-1
v_gene: TRBV7-9
CDR3aa: CASRLFRDRGDEQFF

j_gene: TRBJ2-4
v_gene: TRBV6-5
CDR3aa: CASSKREWNKNIQYF

j_gene: TRBJ2-4
v_gene: TRBV7-9
CDR3aa: CASSFLATRNIQYF

j_gene: TRBJ2-5
v_gene: TRBV29-1
CDR3aa: CSVRRALAQETQYF

j_gene: TRBJ2-2
v_gene: TRBV7-9
CDR3aa: CASSGNRDRVIGELFF

j_gene: TRBJ2-5
v_gene: TRBV7-9
CDR3aa: CASSLAAGQGAETQYF

j_gene: TRBJ2-1
v_gene: TRBV12-3/TRBV12-4
CDR3aa: CASSPPGKRQFF

j_gene: TRBJ2-2
v_gene: TRBV24-1
CDR3aa: CATSRDGGNTGELFF

j_gene: TRBJ2-2
v_gene: TRBV12-3/TRBV12-4
CDR3aa: CASSTGPVGTGELFF

j_gene: TRBJ1-2
v_gene: TRBV12-3/TRBV12-4
CDR3aa: CASRSQANYGYTF

j_gene: TRBJ1-5
v_gene: TRBV12-3/TRBV12-4
CDR3aa: CASSRQGNPQPQHF

j_gene: TRBJ2-1
v_gene: TRBV20-1
CDR3aa: CSASPGGTEQFF

j_gene: TRBJ2-2
v_gene: TRBV12-3/TRBV12-4
CDR3aa: CASSRTAYTGELFF

j_gene: TRBJ2-1
v_gene: TRBV3-1
CDR3aa: CASSQAGGTSYNEQFF

j_gene: TRBJ2-1
v_gene: TRBV24-1
CDR3aa: CATSVQGPGLAPENEQFF

j_gene: TRBJ2-2
v_gene: TRBV6-4
CDR3aa: CASGTGDRTGELFF

j_gene: TRBJ2-3
v_gene: TRBV10-3
CDR3aa: CAISELGTSGSGTDTQYF

j_gene: TRBJ1-1
v_gene: TRBV15
CDR3aa: CATSRGGPQIEAFF

j_gene: TRBJ2-2
v_gene: TRBV5-5
CDR3aa: CASSLGQGVTGELFF

j_gene: TRBJ2-6
v_gene: TRBV5-1
CDR3aa: CASSLATSGRTTGANVLTF

j_gene: TRBJ2-3
v_gene: TRBV14
CDR3aa: CASSQVAGSSTDTQYF

j_gene: TRBJ2-1
v_gene: TRBV12-3/TRBV12-4
CDR3aa: CASSLGIVLNEQFF

j_gene: TRBJ2-5
v_gene: TRBV12-3/TRBV12-4
CDR3aa: CASSTGGGFVETQYF

j_gene: TRBJ2-1
v_gene: TRBV12-3/TRBV12-4
CDR3aa: CASSLGGSNHEQFF

j_gene: TRBJ2-2
v_gene: TRBV29-1
CDR3aa: CSVYLDGSPGELFF

j_gene: TRBJ2-5
v_gene: TRBV6-5
CDR3aa: CASSRLSAGHQETQYF

j_gene: TRBJ2-1
v_gene: TRBV6-2/TRBV6-3
CDR3aa: CASNKLAGGDLNEQFF

j_gene: TRBJ2-5
v_gene: TRBV20-1
CDR3aa: CSASSASGSTETQYF

j_gene: TRBJ2-2
v_gene: TRBV15
CDR3aa: CATSQTAGRGYTGELFF

j_gene: TRBJ2-3
v_gene: TRBV11-2
CDR3aa: CASSPRLAGGHMGQYF

j_gene: TRBJ2-1
v_gene: TRBV11-2
CDR3aa: CASSPTPGLGGNEQFF

j_gene: TRBJ2-4
v_gene: TRBV12-3/TRBV12-4
CDR3aa: CASSPSRNIQYF

j_gene: TRBJ2-3
v_gene: TRBV6-5
CDR3aa: CASSYWGTGSDTQYF

j_gene: TRBJ2-1
v_gene: TRBV20-1
CDR3aa: CSASPRGPYNEQFF

j_gene: TRBJ2-3
v_gene: TRBV30
CDR3aa: CAWSVPGGYTDTQYF

j_gene: TRBJ1-1
v_gene: TRBV12-3/TRBV12-4
CDR3aa: CASSLAGAGAEAFF

j_gene: TRBJ2-3
v_gene: TRBV4-1
CDR3aa: CASSQDMSSGRAGADTQYF